This T cell receptor beta chain was recovered during a study of blood T cell repertoires in COVID-19. The ends lost 2 bases at V and 1 base at J; junction bases unmatched: 5. Germline V lookup: CDR1 SGHNT, CDR2 YYREEE (reference sequence). The CDR3 has 15 amino acids. The repertoire was sequenced with immunoSEQ multiplex PCR; TCRdb's copy has only in-frame clones and lacks some. Of a few hundred thousand clones in the sample, over 80% were seen once. The sequenced material came from PBMCs or T cells enriched from blood (not recorded which). This receptor was taken from a young man who had recovered from COVID-19. The V call is TRBV5-4, the J call TRBJ2-5; 7 bases match TRBD2. The CDR3, as DNA: TGTGCCAGCAGCTTCTCAGCGGGGATCCAAGAGACCCAGTACTTC. Amino acids: CASSFSAGIQETQYF.